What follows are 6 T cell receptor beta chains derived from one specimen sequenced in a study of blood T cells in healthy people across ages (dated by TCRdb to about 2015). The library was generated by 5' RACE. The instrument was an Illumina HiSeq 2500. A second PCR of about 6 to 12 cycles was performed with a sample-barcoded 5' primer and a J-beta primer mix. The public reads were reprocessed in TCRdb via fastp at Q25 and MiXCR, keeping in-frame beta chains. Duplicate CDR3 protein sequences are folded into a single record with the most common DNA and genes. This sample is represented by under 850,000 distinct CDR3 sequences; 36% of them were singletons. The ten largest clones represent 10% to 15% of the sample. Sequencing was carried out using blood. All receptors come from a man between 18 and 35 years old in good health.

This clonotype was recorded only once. CDR3 sequence: CASSFAGYNEQYF. The DNA for the CDR3 is TGTGCCAGCAGTTTCGCGGGCTACAATGAGCAGTACTTC. The chain couples TRBV12-3 or TRBV12-4 to TRBJ2-1, with a possible D match to TRBD2 (5 bases). The J call is uncertain, as TRBJ2-7 better fits the DNA end. The CDR3 runs to 13 residues.

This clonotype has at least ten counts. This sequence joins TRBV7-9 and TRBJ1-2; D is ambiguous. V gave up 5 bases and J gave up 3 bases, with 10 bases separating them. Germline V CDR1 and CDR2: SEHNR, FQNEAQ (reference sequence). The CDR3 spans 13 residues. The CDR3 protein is CASSKPPYYGYTF. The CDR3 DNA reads TGTGCCAGCAGCAAACCACCATACTATGGCTACACCTTC.

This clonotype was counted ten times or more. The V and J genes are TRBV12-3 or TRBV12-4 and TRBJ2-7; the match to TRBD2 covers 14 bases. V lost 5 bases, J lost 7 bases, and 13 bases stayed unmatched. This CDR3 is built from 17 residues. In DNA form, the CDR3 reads TGTGCCAGCAGTACCCTCAGGACTAGCGGGGGGACTAATGAGCAGTACTTC. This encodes CASSTLRTSGGTNEQYF.

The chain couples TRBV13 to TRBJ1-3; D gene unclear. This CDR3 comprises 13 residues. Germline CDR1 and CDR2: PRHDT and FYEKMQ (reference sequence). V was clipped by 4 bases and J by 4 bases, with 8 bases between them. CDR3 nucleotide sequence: TGTGCCAGCAGCTACCGGGCCGGAAACACCATATATTTT. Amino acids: CASSYRAGNTIYF.

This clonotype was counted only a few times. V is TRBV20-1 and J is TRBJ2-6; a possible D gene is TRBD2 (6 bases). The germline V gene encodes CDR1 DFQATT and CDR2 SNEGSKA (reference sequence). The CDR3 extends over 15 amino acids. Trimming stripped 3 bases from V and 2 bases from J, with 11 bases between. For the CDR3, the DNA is TGCAGTGCTAGCAAAACGGGGGCTGGGGCCAACGTCCTGACTTTC. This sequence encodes CSASKTGAGANVLTF.

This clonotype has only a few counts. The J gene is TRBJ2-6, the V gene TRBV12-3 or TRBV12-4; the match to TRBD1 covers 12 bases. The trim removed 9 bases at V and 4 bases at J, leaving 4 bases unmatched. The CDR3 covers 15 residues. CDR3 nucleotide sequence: TGTGCCAGAGGGACAGGGGGCTCAGGGGCCAACGTCCTGACTTTC. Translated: CARGTGGSGANVLTF.